These 11 T cell receptor beta chains were sequenced from one sample in a study of neoadjuvant nivolumab and ipilimumab in lung cancer. Clones were read by immunoSEQ multiplex PCR, and TCRdb kept only the in-frame ones, dropping some. The sample has fewer than 15,000 clones, almost 96% seen once. Source: peripheral blood, taken after neoadjuvant nivolumab, alone or with ipilimumab, at or shortly before surgery. The receptor set was obtained from an adult with non-small cell lung cancer.

The chain couples TRBV5-5 to TRBJ1-5; D not resolved. Germline loops: CDR1 SGHKS, CDR2 YYEKEE (reference sequence). The V end was cut by 0 bases, the J end by 1 base, with 5 bases between. This CDR3 is 14 amino acids long. CDR3 in amino acids: CASSLAASNQPQHF. The CDR3 nucleotides read TGTGCCAGCAGCTTGGCCGCCAGCAATCAGCCCCAGCATTTT.

The rearrangement uses TRBV11-2 and TRBJ2-2, with unresolved D. Trimming cost V 5 bases and J 2 bases, with 9 bases left between them. Germline lookup yields CDR1 SGHAT and CDR2 FQNNGV. The CDR3 has 14 residues. This CDR3 is CASSQRTNTGELFF. The CDR3 DNA reads TGTGCCAGCAGCCAGAGGACCAACACCGGGGAGCTGTTTTTT.

V gene TRBV7-6 combines with J gene TRBJ2-3; D gene unclear. The V and J ends lost 3 bases and 4 bases respectively, with 8 bases between them. Germline assignment: CDR1 SGHVS and CDR2 FNYEAQ. The CDR3 runs to 13 residues. Here the CDR3 reads CASSLFVADTQYF. CDR3 bases: TGTGCCAGCAGCTTGTTCGTCGCAGATACGCAGTATTTT.

The V and J genes are TRBV7-2 and TRBJ1-1, with D tentatively TRBD1 (5 bases). Trimming shortened V by 5 bases and J by 7 bases, and 11 bases separated the two germline ends. The germline V gene encodes CDR1 SGHTA and CDR2 FQGNSA. This CDR3 has 12 residues. The CDR3 loop reads CASSKGRLEAFF. The CDR3 bases are TGTGCCAGCAGCAAGGGACGGCTTGAAGCTTTCTTT.

This clone was seen more than once but under ten times. This chain links TRBV18 with TRBJ1-5; D perhaps matches TRBD1 (5 bases). V was pared by 3 bases and J by 8 bases, with 17 bases between. CDR3 length: 15 amino acids. The germline CDR1 and CDR2 sequences are KGHSH and LQKENI. CDR3 nucleotide sequence: TGTGCCAGCTCACCGCCCGGAGGCCGGGACGAGCCCCAGCATTTT. Its translation: CASSPPGGRDEPQHF.

The chain couples TRBV4-2 to TRBJ2-7; TRBD2 matches 7 bases. V lost 0 bases to trimming and J lost 5 bases; unmatched junction nucleotides: 10. CDR3 length: 16 amino acids. From germline, CDR1 is LGHNA and CDR2 YNFKEQ. The CDR3 coding sequence is TGTGCCAGCAGCCAAGAGTTAAGGACTAGTAGCCACGAGCAGTACTTC. Amino acids: CASSQELRTSSHEQYF.

The CDR3 DNA reads as TGTGCCAGCAGGGACGGACACTACGAGCAGTACTTC. This codes for CASRDGHYEQYF. V and J are TRBV25-1 and TRBJ2-7; perhaps TRBD1 as D (5 bases). The CDR3 loop spans 12 amino acids. Trimming stripped 6 bases from V and 3 bases from J, with 9 bases between. Per germline, CDR1 MGHDK and CDR2 SYGVNS.

The chain links TRBV5-5 to TRBJ2-3; no firm D call. The CDR3 loop spans 14 amino acids. Germline CDR1 reads SGHKS; CDR2 reads YYEKEE (reference sequence). V dropped 4 bases and J dropped 1 base, with 10 bases sitting between them. The CDR3 loop reads CASSPSWGTDTQYF. DNA of the CDR3: TGTGCCAGCAGCCCAAGTTGGGGCACAGATACGCAGTATTTT.

The chain links TRBV5-3 to TRBJ1-2, with D uncertain. TRBV5-3 falls under the ORF class, with uncertain function. Trimming stripped 0 bases from V and 4 bases from J, with 19 bases between. This CDR3 region has 17 residues. CDR3: CARSLGGYYSFLYGYTF. The CDR3 DNA sequence: TGTGCCAGAAGCTTGGGCGGATACTACTCCTTTCTCTATGGCTACACCTTC.

This clone was observed once. This CDR3 is CAWSVETDTQYF. The CDR3, as DNA: TGTGCCTGGAGTGTTGAGACAGATACGCAGTATTTT. The genes are TRBV30 and TRBJ2-3; D is undetermined. The CDR3 consists of 12 residues. The V end was cut by 0 bases, the J end by 3 bases, with 4 bases between. Germline V lookup: CDR1 GTSNPN, CDR2 SVGIG (reference sequence).

The chain uses TRBV4-3 and TRBJ1-1, with unresolved D. Germline CDR1 reads LGHNA; CDR2 reads YSLEER. V shed 0 bases and J shed 3 bases, with 8 bases lying between them. The CDR3 extends over 14 amino acids. CDR3 protein: CASSQDRWDTEAFF. The CDR3 coding sequence is TGCGCCAGCAGCCAAGATCGATGGGACACTGAAGCTTTCTTT.